This is a list of T cell receptor beta chains from one sample in a study of blood T cells in healthy people across ages. TCRdb used MiXCR to reprocess the 5' RACE reads, holding one entry per CDR3 protein. The sample yields 1,100,000 or so distinct CDR3 sequences, 35% to 50% seen once. Sequenced input: blood. All receptors derive from a woman in her fifties or sixties in good health. The CDR3 runs from the conserved cysteine through the conserved F or W. The D gene is left open where the match is weak. The size field is filled for only some rows; it gives once, few, many or a size class.

abundance: few; v_gene: TRBV7-9; len: 15; j_gene: TRBJ2-3; d_gene: .; CDR3nt: TGTGCCAGCAGCTTAGTCAGGGATGTGGCAGATACGCAGTATTTT; CDR3aa: CASSLVRDVADTQYF
abundance: .; v_gene: TRBV20-1; len: 13; j_gene: TRBJ2-7; d_gene: .; CDR3nt: TGCAGTGCTAGAGATAACAGGGAAAACGAGCAGTACTTC; CDR3aa: CSARDNRENEQYF
abundance: .; v_gene: TRBV4-2; len: 16; j_gene: TRBJ2-1; d_gene: .; CDR3nt: TGTGCCAGCAGCCAAGATCCTGGGGGGCGTCACAATGAGCAGTTCTTC; CDR3aa: CASSQDPGGRHNEQFF
abundance: .; v_gene: TRBV28; len: 16; j_gene: TRBJ2-7; d_gene: TRBD2; CDR3nt: TGTGCCAGCAGTTTCCCATGGACTAGCAGGTCCTACGAGCAGTACTTC; CDR3aa: CASSFPWTSRSYEQYF
abundance: .; v_gene: TRBV3-1; len: 16; j_gene: TRBJ2-5; d_gene: TRBD2; CDR3nt: TGTGCCAGCAGCCAAGCCGGACTAGCGGGAATCGAGACCCAGTACTTC; CDR3aa: CASSQAGLAGIETQYF
abundance: .; v_gene: TRBV27; len: 12; j_gene: TRBJ2-7; d_gene: .; CDR3nt: TGTGCCAGCAGTTTCGGGGGTTGCGAGCAGTACTTC; CDR3aa: CASSFGGCEQYF
abundance: .; v_gene: TRBV5-6; len: 14; j_gene: TRBJ1-5; d_gene: .; CDR3nt: TGTACCAGCAGCCAGGGACGGGGGGCTCAGCCCCAGCATTTT; CDR3aa: CTSSQGRGAQPQHF
abundance: .; v_gene: TRBV30; len: 13; j_gene: TRBJ2-7; d_gene: .; CDR3nt: TGTGCCTGGAGTGTACAACTACTGTACGAGCAGTACTTC; CDR3aa: CAWSVQLLYEQYF
abundance: .; v_gene: TRBV7-7; len: 16; j_gene: TRBJ2-1; d_gene: TRBD1; CDR3nt: TGTGCCAGCAGCCGTCAACCGGGACAGGGGAGGGATGAGCAGTTCTTC; CDR3aa: CASSRQPGQGRDEQFF
abundance: .; v_gene: TRBV28; len: 15; j_gene: TRBJ2-6; d_gene: .; CDR3nt: TGTGCCAGCAGTCCAATACAAAGTGGGGCCAACGTCCTGACTTTC; CDR3aa: CASSPIQSGANVLTF
abundance: .; v_gene: TRBV27; len: 14; j_gene: TRBJ2-1; d_gene: .; CDR3nt: TGTGCCAGCAGTTTTGTTAGCGGCATGAGTGAGCAGTTCTTC; CDR3aa: CASSFVSGMSEQFF
abundance: few; v_gene: TRBV6-6; len: 16; j_gene: TRBJ2-5; d_gene: .; CDR3nt: TGTGCCAGCAGCTACCATCCGGGACACAAACAAGAGACCCAGTACTTC; CDR3aa: CASSYHPGHKQETQYF
abundance: many; v_gene: TRBV29-1; len: 12; j_gene: TRBJ2-5; d_gene: .; CDR3nt: TGCAGCGTTGGTACCCCCCAAGAGACCCAGTACTTC; CDR3aa: CSVGTPQETQYF
abundance: .; v_gene: TRBV6-2/TRBV6-3; len: 11; j_gene: TRBJ1-2; d_gene: .; CDR3nt: TGTGCCACCGTGGACCGCTATGGCTACACCTTC; CDR3aa: CATVDRYGYTF
abundance: .; v_gene: TRBV10-2; len: 14; j_gene: TRBJ2-7; d_gene: TRBD2; CDR3nt: TGCGCCACCGTAACAGGACTAGCATCCTACGAGCAGTACTTC; CDR3aa: CATVTGLASYEQYF
abundance: many; v_gene: TRBV29-1; len: 14; j_gene: TRBJ2-7; d_gene: .; CDR3nt: TGCAGCGTTCGGGGGGCAGACCACCCCTACGAGCAGTACTTC; CDR3aa: CSVRGADHPYEQYF
abundance: .; v_gene: TRBV27; len: 16; j_gene: TRBJ2-1; d_gene: .; CDR3nt: TGTGCCAGCAGACAAGGGGGGGGACAGTACTACAATGAGCAGTTCTTC; CDR3aa: CASRQGGGQYYNEQFF
abundance: once; v_gene: TRBV15; len: 15; j_gene: TRBJ1-2; d_gene: .; CDR3nt: TGTGCCACCAGCGGCGGAAGGGGTGTGGACTATGGCTACACCTTC; CDR3aa: CATSGGRGVDYGYTF
abundance: .; v_gene: TRBV28; len: 15; j_gene: TRBJ2-2; d_gene: .; CDR3nt: TGTGCCAGCAGTTTGGGCAGCCAGAGGACCGGGGAGCTGTTTTTT; CDR3aa: CASSLGSQRTGELFF
abundance: .; v_gene: TRBV3-1; len: 15; j_gene: TRBJ2-5; d_gene: .; CDR3nt: TGTGTCAGCAGCCCTGGAAACAATGCGGAAGAGACCCAGTACTTC; CDR3aa: CVSSPGNNAEETQYF
abundance: .; v_gene: TRBV27; len: 14; j_gene: TRBJ1-5; d_gene: .; CDR3nt: TGTGCCAGCAGTTTTGGTTCGCACGGTCAGCCCCAGCATTTT; CDR3aa: CASSFGSHGQPQHF
abundance: .; v_gene: TRBV27; len: 16; j_gene: TRBJ2-7; d_gene: .; CDR3nt: TGTGCCTGCAGTTTATACAGCGGAGGGGGGAACTACGAGCAGTACTTC; CDR3aa: CACSLYSGGGNYEQYF
abundance: many; v_gene: TRBV29-1; len: 12; j_gene: TRBJ2-1; d_gene: .; CDR3nt: TGCAGCGGACGGACGGGATACAATGAGCAGTTCTTC; CDR3aa: CSGRTGYNEQFF
abundance: .; v_gene: TRBV5-1; len: 12; j_gene: TRBJ2-7; d_gene: .; CDR3nt: TGCGCCAGCAGCGACGGGCTGAACGAGCAGTACTTC; CDR3aa: CASSDGLNEQYF
abundance: .; v_gene: TRBV7-3; len: 16; j_gene: TRBJ2-1; d_gene: TRBD2; CDR3nt: TGTGCCAGCAGGACCACGACGGAGCGGGGGTACAATGAGCAGTTCTTC; CDR3aa: CASRTTTERGYNEQFF
abundance: .; v_gene: TRBV5-1; len: 15; j_gene: TRBJ2-6; d_gene: .; CDR3nt: TGCGCCAGCAGTCCAGTCCTCTCTGGGGCCAACGTCCTGACTTTC; CDR3aa: CASSPVLSGANVLTF
abundance: .; v_gene: TRBV7-2; len: 16; j_gene: TRBJ2-7; d_gene: .; CDR3nt: TGTGCCAGCAGCTTAAAAAGGCAGTTGCCACCCTACGAGCAGTACTTC; CDR3aa: CASSLKRQLPPYEQYF
abundance: .; v_gene: TRBV6-5; len: 13; j_gene: TRBJ2-7; d_gene: .; CDR3nt: TGTGCCAGCACTAGCAAGCGTTGGAACGAGCAGTACTTC; CDR3aa: CASTSKRWNEQYF
abundance: few; v_gene: TRBV2; len: 15; j_gene: TRBJ2-1; d_gene: .; CDR3nt: TGTGCCAGCAGTGCTAGGGGCTCCCGGGACAATGAGCAGTTCTTC; CDR3aa: CASSARGSRDNEQFF
abundance: .; v_gene: TRBV3-1; len: 17; j_gene: TRBJ2-3; d_gene: TRBD2; CDR3nt: TGTGCCAGCAGCCAAGATCTCCCAGCGGGGGCCACAGATACGCAGTATTTT; CDR3aa: CASSQDLPAGATDTQYF